These 5 T cell receptor delta chains were all obtained from the same sample, sequenced in a study of gamma-delta chains in newborns, infants, children. TCRdb reran clone calling via CATT on the reads. The repertoire has under 3,000 delta-chain clones, about half of them found once; the top ten carry less than 14%. The specimen comprised blood, sampled at baseline. Receptor source: a child who received the measles vaccine.

This clone was detected a few times. This chain links TRDV1 with TRDJ1; 10 nucleotides line up with TRDD3. The CDR3 is made up of 22 amino acids. The germline V gene encodes CDR1 TSWWSYY and CDR2 QGS. With V trimmed by 2 bases and J by 0 bases, 21 bases remained unmatched. This chain's CDR3 is CALGEISSPIYWGIPYTDKLIF. CDR3 coding DNA: TGTGCTCTTGGGGAAATTTCCTCCCCTATTTACTGGGGGATCCCATACACCGATAAACTCATCTTT.

Regarding this clone: A read error is possible here, since a much larger clone lies one base away. V usage is TRDV1 and J usage is TRDJ1; possibly TRDD3 for D (5 bases). The germline V gene encodes CDR1 TSWWSYY and CDR2 QGS. The CDR3 has 19 amino acids. The V end was cut by 4 bases, the J end by 0 bases, with 24 bases between. The CDR3 DNA is TGTGCTCTTGGGGGAACCCCTATCCCACACGGGATGTACACCGATAAACTCATCTTT. Translation gives CALGGTPIPHGMYTDKLIF.

As DNA, the CDR3 is TGTGCTCTTGGGGATTCACTCCTTCCCTCGTACCGGGGGTCTACCGATAAACTCATCTTT. Translation: CALGDSLLPSYRGSTDKLIF. The V and J genes are TRDV1 and TRDJ1; perhaps TRDD2 as D (6 bases). This CDR3 has 20 amino acids. Germline lookup yields CDR1 TSWWSYY and CDR2 QGS. Trimming stripped 3 bases from V and 2 bases from J, with 28 bases between.

As concerns this clone: This likely reflects a read error, since a far larger clone is one base away. The V gene is TRDV1, the J gene TRDJ3, with 12 nucleotides matching TRDD3. V lost 2 bases and J lost 2; bases outside the gene matches: 22. The CDR3 has 25 residues. Germline loops: CDR1 TSWWSYY, CDR2 QGS. The CDR3 nucleotides are TGTGCTCTTGGGGAAAGGGGCACCCTACACTGGGGGATACTTCAAAGCCCCTGGGACACCCGACAGATGTTTTTC. Translation: CALGERGTLHWGILQSPWDTRQMFF.

This clone was detected a few times. The chain uses TRDV2 and TRDJ1; TRDD3 aligns across 9 bases. The trim removed 1 base at V and 0 bases at J, leaving 17 bases unmatched. Germline CDR1 is GEAIGNYY and CDR2 is EKD. The CDR3 runs to 20 residues. CDR3 in amino acids: CACDTSVLGEKTPYTDKLIF. The CDR3 region has the DNA TGTGCCTGTGACACTTCCGTACTGGGGGAGAAGACCCCGTACACCGATAAACTCATCTTT.